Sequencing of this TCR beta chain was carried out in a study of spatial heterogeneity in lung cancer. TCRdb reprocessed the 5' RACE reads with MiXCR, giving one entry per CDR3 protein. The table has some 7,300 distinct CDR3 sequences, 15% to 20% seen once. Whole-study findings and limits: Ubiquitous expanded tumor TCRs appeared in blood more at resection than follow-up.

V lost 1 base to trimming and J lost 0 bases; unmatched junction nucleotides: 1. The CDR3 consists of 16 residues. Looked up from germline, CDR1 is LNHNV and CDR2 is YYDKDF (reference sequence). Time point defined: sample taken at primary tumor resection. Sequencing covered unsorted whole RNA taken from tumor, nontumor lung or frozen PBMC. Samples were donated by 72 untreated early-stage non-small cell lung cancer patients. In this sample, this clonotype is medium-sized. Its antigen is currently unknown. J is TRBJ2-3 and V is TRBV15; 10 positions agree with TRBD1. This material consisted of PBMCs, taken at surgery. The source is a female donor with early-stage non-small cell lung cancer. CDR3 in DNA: TGTGCCACCAGCAGAGGACAGGGGGCTAGCACAGATACGCAGTATTTT. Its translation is CATSRGQGASTDTQYF.